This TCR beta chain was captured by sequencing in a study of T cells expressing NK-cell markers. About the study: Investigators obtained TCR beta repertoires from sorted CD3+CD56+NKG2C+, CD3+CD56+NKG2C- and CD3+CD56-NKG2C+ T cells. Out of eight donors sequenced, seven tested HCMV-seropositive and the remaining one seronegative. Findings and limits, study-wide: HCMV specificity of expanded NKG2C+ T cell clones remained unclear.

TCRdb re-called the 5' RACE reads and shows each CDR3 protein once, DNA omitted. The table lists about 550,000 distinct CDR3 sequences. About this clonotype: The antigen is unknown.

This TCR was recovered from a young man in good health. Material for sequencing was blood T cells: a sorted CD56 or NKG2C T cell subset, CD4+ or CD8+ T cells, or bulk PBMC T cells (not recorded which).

The CDR3 sequence: CSVMGLLNEQFF. The chain links TRBV29-1 to TRBJ2-1; absent DNA, TCRdb's TRBD2 call cannot be checked. The germline gives CDR1 SQVTM, CDR2 ANQGSEA. This CDR3 is 12 amino acids long.